The rows below give T cell receptor beta chains drawn from one sample of a study of T cell responses to AZD1222 COVID-19 vaccine. Here immunoSEQ multiplex PCR was the method, and the copy in TCRdb shows in-frame clones only, minus some. The sample lists 150,000 or so clones, around 90% occurring once. Source: peripheral blood, taken on day 0 of AZD1222 vaccination. The receptors here all came from an adult in good health. Each CDR3 is given with its conserved first and last residue. The order of the fields is D gene, clone size, J gene, V gene, CDR3 protein, CDR3 DNA. The D gene is left open where the match is weak. Size is stated for part of the rows, as once, few or many counts, or as a class when the clone is expanded.

>NA|NA|TRBJ1-1|TRBV11-2
CASSPRPANTEAFF
TGTGCCAGCAGCCCCCGCCCCGCGAACACTGAAGCTTTCTTT
>TRBD2|NA|TRBJ2-5|TRBV5-4
CASRPTERGQETQYF
TGTGCCAGCCGACCGACCGAGCGGGGGCAAGAGACCCAGTACTTC
>NA|once|TRBJ2-1|TRBV7-2
CASSLAMGTYNEQFF
TGTGCCAGCAGCTTGGCAATGGGGACCTACAATGAGCAGTTCTTC
>TRBD1|NA|TRBJ1-5|TRBV19
CASSLRTGADNQPQHF
TGTGCCAGTAGCCTCCGGACAGGAGCGGATAATCAGCCCCAGCATTTT
>NA|NA|TRBJ1-1|TRBV3-1/TRBV3-2
CASSLPLNTEAFF
TGTGCCAGCAGCCTTCCACTGAACACTGAAGCTTTCTTT
>NA|NA|TRBJ1-2|TRBV28
CASSQAQGYTF
TGTGCCAGCTCCCAGGCGCAGGGCTACACCTTC
>TRBD1|once|TRBJ2-4|TRBV7-2
CASSLGRGRWYQNIQYF
TGTGCCAGCAGCCTTGGTAGGGGGCGGTGGTATCAGAACATTCAGTACTTC
>NA|NA|TRBJ2-7|TRBV4-2
CASSPMSSYEQYF
TGTGCCAGCAGCCCCATGAGCTCCTACGAGCAGTACTTC
>TRBD2|NA|TRBJ2-1|TRBV2
CASSGGTYNEQFF
TGTGCCTCGAGCGGGGGGACCTACAATGAGCAGTTCTTC
>NA|NA|TRBJ2-5|TRBV18
CASSRQPNQETQYF
TGTGCCAGCTCACGACAGCCGAACCAAGAGACCCAGTACTTC
>NA|NA|TRBJ1-6|TRBV6-5
CASRFRDTNSPLHF
TGTGCCAGCAGATTCCGGGACACCAATTCACCCCTCCACTTT
>TRBD1|NA|TRBJ1-2|TRBV4-3
CASSQGAQGDYGYTF
TGCGCCAGCAGCCAAGGGGCACAGGGGGACTATGGCTACACCTTC
>NA|NA|TRBJ2-3|TRBV9
CASSVAVGDVGQYF
TGTGCCAGCAGCGTAGCGGTGGGAGACGTAGGGCAGTATTTT
>TRBD1|NA|TRBJ2-5|TRBV27
CASRLKGQQETQYF
TGTGCCAGCAGACTCAAGGGACAGCAAGAGACCCAGTACTTC
>NA|NA|TRBJ2-5|TRBV2
CASSESRQKETQYF
TGTGCCAGCAGTGAGTCTCGGCAGAAAGAGACCCAGTACTTC
>TRBD1|NA|TRBJ1-2|TRBV27
CASRGQGFGYTF
TGTGCCAGCAGGGGACAGGGATTTGGCTACACCTTC
>NA|NA|TRBJ2-7|TRBV27
CASSFVAGTGRNEQYF
TGTGCCAGCAGTTTCGTAGCAGGCACCGGGCGGAACGAGCAGTACTTC
>TRBD2|NA|TRBJ2-3|TRBV10-1
CASSESRGRATDTQYF
TGCGCCAGCAGTGAGTCTCGCGGGAGGGCGACAGATACGCAGTATTTT
>NA|NA|TRBJ1-5|TRBV5-6
CASSLVRGRVRQPQHF
TGTGCCAGCAGCTTGGTTCGGGGCAGGGTTCGCCAGCCCCAGCATTTT
>NA|NA|TRBJ1-4|TRBV5-1
CASSLAGGYEKLFF
TGCGCCAGCAGCTTGGCTGGGGGTTATGAAAAACTGTTTTTT
>TRBD2|NA|TRBJ2-1|TRBV6-2/TRBV6-3
CASSRTSGRSNEQFF
TGTGCCAGCAGTCGGACTAGCGGGAGGAGCAATGAGCAGTTCTTC
>TRBD2|few|TRBJ2-1|TRBV5-1
CASSLTSGSNYEQFF
TGCGCCAGCAGCTTGACTAGCGGGAGTAATTATGAGCAGTTCTTC
>TRBD2|NA|TRBJ2-2|TRBV9
CASSVLAANTGELFF
TGTGCCAGCAGCGTTCTAGCGGCAAACACCGGGGAGCTGTTTTTT
>TRBD1|NA|TRBJ2-7|TRBV19
CASSKDRETSYEQYF
TGTGCCAGTAGTAAGGACAGGGAAACCTCCTACGAGCAGTACTTC
>NA|NA|TRBJ2-7|TRBV30
CAWSAYNHYEQYF
TGTGCCTGGAGCGCCTACAACCACTACGAGCAGTACTTC
>NA|NA|TRBJ2-2|TRBV27
CASRKPLNTGELFF
TGTGCCAGCAGGAAACCCCTTAACACCGGGGAGCTGTTTTTT
>NA|NA|TRBJ2-2|TRBV27
CASSPRGGPGELFF
TGTGCCAGCAGTCCCCGAGGGGGGCCCGGGGAGCTGTTTTTT
>NA|NA|TRBJ1-1|TRBV19
CASSIGGYTEAFF
TGTGCCAGTAGTATCGGGGGCTACACTGAAGCTTTCTTT
>NA|NA|TRBJ2-4|TRBV28
CASSEGAKNIQYF
TGTGCCAGCAGTGAAGGGGCCAAAAACATTCAGTACTTC
>NA|NA|TRBJ1-6|TRBV28
CASIQTGPGGNSPLHF
TGTGCCAGCATTCAGACGGGGCCGGGCGGGAATTCACCCCTCCACTTT
>NA|NA|TRBJ2-1|TRBV30
CAWIGRGANEQFF
TGTGCCTGGATTGGAAGGGGCGCCAATGAGCAGTTCTTC
>NA|NA|TRBJ2-5|TRBV28
CASSPGALQETQYF
TGTGCCAGCAGTCCGGGGGCCCTTCAAGAGACCCAGTACTTC
>NA|NA|TRBJ1-5|TRBV6-5
CASRKTGRNQPQHF
TGTGCCAGCAGAAAAACAGGACGTAATCAGCCCCAGCATTTT
>NA|NA|TRBJ2-7|TRBV19
CASSRGWSYEQYF
TGTGCCAGTAGTAGGGGGTGGTCCTACGAGCAGTACTTC
>NA|once|TRBJ2-1|TRBV12-5
CASGLVLSSADEQFF
TGTGCTAGTGGTTTGGTACTCTCTAGCGCGGATGAGCAGTTCTTC
>NA|NA|TRBJ2-2|TRBV14
CASSQVPGTGELFF
TGTGCCAGCAGCCAAGTACCGGGGACCGGGGAGCTGTTTTTT
>NA|NA|TRBJ2-1|TRBV11-2
CASSLDEGGSYNEQFF
TGTGCCAGCAGCTTAGATGAGGGGGGTTCCTACAATGAGCAGTTCTTC
>NA|NA|TRBJ2-1|TRBV5-1
CASSEDSSYNEQFF
TGCGCCAGCAGCGAGGATAGCTCCTACAATGAGCAGTTCTTC
>NA|NA|TRBJ1-6|TRBV18
CASSGESSYNSPLHF
TGTGCCAGCTCAGGGGAGAGCTCCTATAATTCACCCCTCCACTTT
>NA|NA|TRBJ1-1|TRBV27
CASRSNTEAFF
TGTGCCAGCCGATCCAACACTGAAGCTTTCTTT
>NA|NA|TRBJ2-7|TRBV29-1
CSVAGRGHEQYF
TGCAGCGTTGCGGGCAGGGGCCACGAGCAGTACTTC
>NA|NA|TRBJ2-3|TRBV9
CASSVGAQESTDTQYF
TGTGCCAGCAGCGTAGGGGCACAGGAGAGCACAGATACGCAGTATTTT
>NA|NA|TRBJ2-7|TRBV28
CASSPLAPRAYEQYF
TGTGCCAGCAGTCCGTTAGCACCTCGAGCCTACGAGCAGTACTTC
>TRBD1|NA|TRBJ2-7|TRBV10-3
CAISGGQGDIYEQYF
TGTGCCATCAGTGGGGGTCAGGGGGATATCTACGAGCAGTACTTC
>NA|NA|TRBJ1-2|TRBV27
CASSLLGAANYGYTF
TGTGCCAGCAGTTTATTGGGGGCAGCTAACTATGGCTACACCTTC
>NA|once|TRBJ2-7|TRBV6-5
CASSSGPSPYEQYF
TGTGCCAGCAGTTCCGGGCCCTCTCCCTACGAGCAGTACTTC
>TRBD2|NA|TRBJ2-7|TRBV11-2
CASSLWLGVAGTSYEQYF
TGTGCCAGCAGCTTATGGCTCGGAGTAGCGGGAACCTCCTACGAGCAGTACTTC
>NA|NA|TRBJ1-1|TRBV11-2
CASSPTIPGLVPEAFF
TGTGCCAGCAGCCCCACGATTCCGGGTCTGGTCCCTGAAGCTTTCTTT
>NA|NA|TRBJ2-5|TRBV7-7
CASSLGPKGVETQYF
TGTGCCAGCAGCTTAGGACCCAAGGGGGTAGAGACCCAGTACTTC
>TRBD1|NA|TRBJ2-6|TRBV9
CASSELTGAFAGANVLTF
TGTGCCAGCAGCGAGTTGACAGGGGCATTTGCTGGGGCCAACGTCCTGACTTTC
>TRBD1|once|TRBJ1-2|TRBV28
CASRSTGSTYGYTF
TGTGCCAGCCGCTCGACAGGGTCTACTTATGGCTACACCTTC
>TRBD2|NA|TRBJ2-1|TRBV19
CASSIGRVGVHVNEQFF
TGTGCCAGTAGTATTGGGAGGGTCGGCGTCCACGTCAATGAGCAGTTCTTC
>NA|NA|TRBJ1-2|TRBV7-3
CASSPQDGGYGYTF
TGTGCCAGCAGCCCTCAGGACGGAGGTTATGGCTACACCTTC